The sequence of this T cell receptor (beta chain) was determined in a study of radiation and T cells in renal cell carcinoma. With respect to this clone: The antigen is undetermined.

Study outcomes and limitations: From baseline, blood top tumor clonotypes peaked at 2 weeks post-radiation.

Stated time point: blood 4 weeks post-SBRT, at nephrectomy. Regarding treatment: 15 Gy SBRT to primary tumor, nephrectomy 4 weeks later. Radiation-treated patients gave blood at baseline, week 2 and week 4. The tumor was a clear cell renal cell carcinoma. The repertoire was sequenced with immunoSEQ multiplex PCR; TCRdb's copy has only in-frame clones and lacks some. The repertoire includes 150,000 to 200,000 clones, approximately 90% of them detected once, and around 10% sits in the top ten. Looked up from germline, CDR1 is MNHEY and CDR2 is SVGAGI. The CDR3 has 14 residues. V was pared by 7 bases and J by 2 bases, with 11 bases between.

The gene calls are TRBV6-5 and TRBJ1-4; D is undetermined. Sequenced here: blood, sampled from a patient whose treatment included radiotherapy and nephrectomy. The sequence was collected from a woman aged 45-59 years with renal cell carcinoma. The chain's CDR3 is CASKPTQTNEKLFF. The CDR3 DNA sequence: TGTGCCAGCAAACCAACTCAGACTAATGAAAAACTGTTTTTT.